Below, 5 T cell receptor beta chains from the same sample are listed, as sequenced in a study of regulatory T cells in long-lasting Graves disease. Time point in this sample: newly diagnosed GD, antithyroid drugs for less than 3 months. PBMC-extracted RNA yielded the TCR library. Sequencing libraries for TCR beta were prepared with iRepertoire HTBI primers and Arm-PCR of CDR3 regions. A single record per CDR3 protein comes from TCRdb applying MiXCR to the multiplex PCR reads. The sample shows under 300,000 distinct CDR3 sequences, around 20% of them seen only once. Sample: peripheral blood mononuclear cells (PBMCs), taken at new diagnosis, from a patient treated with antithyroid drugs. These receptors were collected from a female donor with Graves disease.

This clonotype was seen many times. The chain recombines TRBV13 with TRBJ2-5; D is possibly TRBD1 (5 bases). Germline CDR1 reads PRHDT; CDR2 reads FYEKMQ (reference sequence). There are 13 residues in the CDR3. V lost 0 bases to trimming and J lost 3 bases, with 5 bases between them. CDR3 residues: CASSLGGEETQYF. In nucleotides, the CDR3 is TGTGCCAGCAGCTTAGGAGGGGAAGAGACCCAGTACTTC.

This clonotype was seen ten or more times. DNA of the CDR3: TGCAGTGCTAGAGGCCTCGGGGGGCAGTACTTC. It encodes CSARGLGGQYF. The genes are TRBV20-1 and TRBJ2-7, with D maybe TRBD2 (6 bases). Trimming shortened V by 1 base and J by 9 bases, and 10 bases separated the two germline ends. The CDR3 loop spans 11 amino acids. The germline gives CDR1 DFQATT, CDR2 SNEGSKA (reference sequence).

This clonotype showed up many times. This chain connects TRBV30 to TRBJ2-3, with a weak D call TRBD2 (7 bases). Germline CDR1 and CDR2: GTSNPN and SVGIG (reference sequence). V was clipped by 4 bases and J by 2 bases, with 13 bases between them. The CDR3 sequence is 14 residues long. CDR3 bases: TGTGCCTGGAAGTCGGGGGGCAACACAGATACGCAGTATTTT. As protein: CAWKSGGNTDTQYF.

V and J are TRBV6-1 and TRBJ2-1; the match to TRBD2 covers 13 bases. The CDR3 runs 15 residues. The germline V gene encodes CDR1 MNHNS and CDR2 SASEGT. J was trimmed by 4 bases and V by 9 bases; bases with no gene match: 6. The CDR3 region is CASWETSGGYNEQFF. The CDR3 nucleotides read TGTGCCAGTTGGGAGACTAGCGGGGGGTACAATGAGCAGTTCTTC.

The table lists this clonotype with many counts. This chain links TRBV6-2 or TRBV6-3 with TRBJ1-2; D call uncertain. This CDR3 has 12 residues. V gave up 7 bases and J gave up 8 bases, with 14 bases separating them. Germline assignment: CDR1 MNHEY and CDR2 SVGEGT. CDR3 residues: CASTSPARGYTF. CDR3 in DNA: TGTGCCAGCACCAGCCCTGCTCGCGGCTACACCTTC.